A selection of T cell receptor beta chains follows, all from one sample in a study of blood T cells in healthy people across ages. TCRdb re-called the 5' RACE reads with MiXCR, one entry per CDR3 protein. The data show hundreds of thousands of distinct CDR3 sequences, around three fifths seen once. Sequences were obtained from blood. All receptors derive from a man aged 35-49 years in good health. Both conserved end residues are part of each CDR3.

CASSGGRGPRRHTF | TRBJ1-2 | TRBV6-5
CASSRRGPEVDTQYF | TRBJ2-3 | TRBV7-2
CASSQSRGTYEQYF | TRBJ2-7 | TRBV4-3
CSVSGLSYEQYF | TRBJ2-7 | TRBV29-1
CASSFVITNYEQYF | TRBJ2-7 | TRBV5-1
CASSPLTSPYNEQFF | TRBJ2-1 | TRBV7-9
CASSNSLWETQYF | TRBJ2-5 | TRBV28
CSGTSGYLEQFF | TRBJ2-1 | TRBV29-1
CSASHQGTDTQYF | TRBJ2-3 | TRBV20-1
CSVLEVYEQYF | - | TRBV29-1
CSVTRDRNTGELFF | TRBJ2-2 | TRBV29-1
CASSAGIGLAGYNEQFF | TRBJ2-1 | TRBV7-8
CSANGAWAGGGTDTQYF | TRBJ2-3 | TRBV20-1
CASSSGKTGYWQPQHF | TRBJ1-5 | TRBV27
CASSLAGRGQPQHF | TRBJ1-5 | TRBV7-6
CSARAREEQFF | TRBJ2-1 | TRBV20-1
CASNGQGDPQETQYF | TRBJ2-5 | TRBV5-1
CASSLNGAPSTDTQYF | TRBJ2-3 | TRBV5-1
CASSLASDSSYNEQFF | TRBJ2-1 | TRBV7-2
CASSLRGGFIAGLTYEQYF | TRBJ2-7 | TRBV28
CATSDFASWNTGELFF | TRBJ2-2 | TRBV24-1
CASSESPPRSYNEQFF | TRBJ2-1 | TRBV10-2
CSARDRTRSNYGYTF | TRBJ1-2 | TRBV20-1
CASSPYFTEDTQYF | TRBJ2-3 | TRBV27
CASNSQREYYEQYF | TRBJ2-7 | TRBV28
CSARDGGQAVFNGYTF | TRBJ1-2 | TRBV20-1
CASTREPANYGYTF | TRBJ1-2 | TRBV7-9
CASSLAQRESGANVLTF | TRBJ2-6 | TRBV7-2
CASSEYGNEKLFF | TRBJ1-4 | TRBV25-1
CSATADRANGYTF | TRBJ1-2 | TRBV20-1
CASSLARDGGGYTF | TRBJ1-2 | TRBV7-3
CASSDHGAAGELFF | TRBJ2-2 | TRBV27
CASSQDSAGGRYNEQYF | TRBJ2-5 | TRBV4-3
CASSVGGRNEQYF | TRBJ2-7 | TRBV28
CASSPNEGYTF | TRBJ1-2 | TRBV7-2
CACSSTSGRADSEANVLTF | TRBJ2-6 | TRBV28
CASSSLPVTQYF | TRBJ2-3 | TRBV6-2/TRBV6-3
CASSRHGGTNEKLFF | TRBJ1-4 | TRBV12-3/TRBV12-4
CASSKARSSNEQFF | TRBJ2-1 | TRBV6-1